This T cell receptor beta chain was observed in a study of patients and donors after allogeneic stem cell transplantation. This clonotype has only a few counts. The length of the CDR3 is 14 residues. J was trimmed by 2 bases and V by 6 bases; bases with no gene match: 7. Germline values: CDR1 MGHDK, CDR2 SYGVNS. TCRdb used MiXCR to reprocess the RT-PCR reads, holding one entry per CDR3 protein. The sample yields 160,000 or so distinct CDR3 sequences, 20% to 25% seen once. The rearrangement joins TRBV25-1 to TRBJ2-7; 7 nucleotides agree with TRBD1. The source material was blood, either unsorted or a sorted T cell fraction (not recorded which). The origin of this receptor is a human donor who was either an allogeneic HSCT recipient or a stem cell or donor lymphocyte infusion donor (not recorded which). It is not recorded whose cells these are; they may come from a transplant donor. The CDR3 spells CASSIRDRAYEQYF. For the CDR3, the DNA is TGTGCCAGCAGCATCCGGGACAGAGCCTACGAGCAGTACTTC.